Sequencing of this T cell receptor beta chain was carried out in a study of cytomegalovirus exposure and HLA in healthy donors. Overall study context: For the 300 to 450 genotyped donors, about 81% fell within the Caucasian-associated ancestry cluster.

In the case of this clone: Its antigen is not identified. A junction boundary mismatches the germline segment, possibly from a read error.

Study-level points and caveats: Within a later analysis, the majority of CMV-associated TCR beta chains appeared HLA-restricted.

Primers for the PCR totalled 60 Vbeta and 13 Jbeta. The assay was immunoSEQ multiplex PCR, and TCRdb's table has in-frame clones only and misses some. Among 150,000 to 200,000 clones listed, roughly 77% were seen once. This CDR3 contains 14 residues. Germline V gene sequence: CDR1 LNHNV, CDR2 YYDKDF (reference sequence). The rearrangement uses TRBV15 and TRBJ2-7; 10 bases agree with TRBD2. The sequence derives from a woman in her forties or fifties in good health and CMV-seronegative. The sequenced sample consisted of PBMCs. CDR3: CATSSSGRRYGQYF. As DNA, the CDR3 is TGTGCCACCAGCAGTAGCGGGAGGCGCTACGGGCAGTACTTC.